This TCR beta chain was identified during a study of blood T cell repertoires in COVID-19. Study information: The United States, Italy and Spain provided the acute and convalescent COVID-19 samples. Sources were T cells, B-cell-depleted T cells, or PBMCs; the material itself was cDNA or gDNA.

This clone has only one observation. Authors' methods: Amplification of reference gene primers was used by the study to estimate nucleated cell counts. The repertoire was sequenced with immunoSEQ multiplex PCR; TCRdb's copy has only in-frame clones and lacks some. Clone size and the V and J calls come from that table; the DNA yielded D and trimming. Found here are approximately 230,000 clones, about 91% of them singletons; the top ten hold over 1.3%. The specimen sequenced was peripheral blood. This clonotype originated in a man older than 75 with acute or convalescent COVID-19.

CDR3 DNA sequence: TGTGCCAGCAGCTTAAACAGGGGTCTGTACAATGAGCAGTTCTTC. Amino acids: CASSLNRGLYNEQFF. The rearrangement uses TRBV7-2 and TRBJ2-1, with TRBD1 identical over 7 bases. The CDR3 runs to 15 residues. The germline V gene encodes CDR1 SGHTA and CDR2 FQGNSA. The V segment lost 2 bases and the J segment 4 bases; nucleotides outside the gene matches: 5.